This T cell receptor beta chain stems from a study of PD-L1 blockade in urothelial cancer. About the research overall: Blood samples had a median of around 150,000 T cells. Study-wide findings and caveats: Below-median TCR clonality that was measured in pretreatment blood predicted better survival.

On this clone: What it binds is not known.

TCRdb's table, derived via immunoSEQ multiplex PCR, lists solely in-frame clones and lacks some. This repertoire shows roughly 53,000 clones, around 85% found once; its top ten account for roughly 14%. This sample's time point: pretreatment peripheral blood. The germline CDR1 and CDR2 sequences are SGHTA and FQGNSA. The V gene end was trimmed by 6 bases and the J gene end by 3 bases; junction bases not matched to a gene: 7. The CDR3 totals 14 residues. Specimen: PBMCs, collected around atezolizumab (anti-PD-L1) treatment. The receptor's source is a woman in her sixties or seventies with urothelial cancer. This rearrangement joins TRBV7-2 to TRBJ2-7; 8 nucleotides line up with TRBD2. CDR3 residues: CASSYGGRIYEQYF. CDR3 nucleotides: TGTGCCAGCAGTTACGGCGGGAGGATCTACGAGCAGTACTTC.